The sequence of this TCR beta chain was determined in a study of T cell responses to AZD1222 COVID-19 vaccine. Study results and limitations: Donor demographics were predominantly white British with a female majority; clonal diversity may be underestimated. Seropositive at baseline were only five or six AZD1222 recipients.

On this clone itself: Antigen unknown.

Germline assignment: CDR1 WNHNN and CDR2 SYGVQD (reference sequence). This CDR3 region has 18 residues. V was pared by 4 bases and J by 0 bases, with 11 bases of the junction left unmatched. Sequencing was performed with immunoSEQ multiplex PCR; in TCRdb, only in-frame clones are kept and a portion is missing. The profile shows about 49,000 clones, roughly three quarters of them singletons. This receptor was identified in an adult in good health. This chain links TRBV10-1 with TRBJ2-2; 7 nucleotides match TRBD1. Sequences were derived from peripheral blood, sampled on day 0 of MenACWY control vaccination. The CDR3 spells CASSVGGIGGPNTGELFF. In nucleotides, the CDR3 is TGCGCCAGCAGTGTAGGGGGAATAGGGGGCCCGAACACCGGGGAGCTGTTTTTT.